The clone carrying this TCR beta chain showed up many times. Trimming shortened V by 5 bases and J by 1 base, and 14 bases separated the two germline ends. Germline V CDR1 and CDR2: MNHNS, SASEGT. The CDR3 has 15 residues. This sample was included in a study of T-cell reconstitution after alpha-beta-depleted transplantation in children. TCRbeta library preparation incorporated unique molecular identifiers. TCRdb reprocessed the PCR reads with MiXCR, giving one entry per CDR3 protein. The sample has about 480,000 distinct CDR3 sequences, around 12% seen once. J is TRBJ1-1 and V is TRBV6-1; D unclear. The sequence was collected from a human donor who donated a stem cell graft to a child with combined immunodeficiency. Sample: PBMCs from the stem cell graft donor, taken from the stem cell graft. The CDR3 bases are TGTGCCAGCAGTAAGCTTGGATCGCGGAACACTGAAGCTTTCTTT. Residues: CASSKLGSRNTEAFF.